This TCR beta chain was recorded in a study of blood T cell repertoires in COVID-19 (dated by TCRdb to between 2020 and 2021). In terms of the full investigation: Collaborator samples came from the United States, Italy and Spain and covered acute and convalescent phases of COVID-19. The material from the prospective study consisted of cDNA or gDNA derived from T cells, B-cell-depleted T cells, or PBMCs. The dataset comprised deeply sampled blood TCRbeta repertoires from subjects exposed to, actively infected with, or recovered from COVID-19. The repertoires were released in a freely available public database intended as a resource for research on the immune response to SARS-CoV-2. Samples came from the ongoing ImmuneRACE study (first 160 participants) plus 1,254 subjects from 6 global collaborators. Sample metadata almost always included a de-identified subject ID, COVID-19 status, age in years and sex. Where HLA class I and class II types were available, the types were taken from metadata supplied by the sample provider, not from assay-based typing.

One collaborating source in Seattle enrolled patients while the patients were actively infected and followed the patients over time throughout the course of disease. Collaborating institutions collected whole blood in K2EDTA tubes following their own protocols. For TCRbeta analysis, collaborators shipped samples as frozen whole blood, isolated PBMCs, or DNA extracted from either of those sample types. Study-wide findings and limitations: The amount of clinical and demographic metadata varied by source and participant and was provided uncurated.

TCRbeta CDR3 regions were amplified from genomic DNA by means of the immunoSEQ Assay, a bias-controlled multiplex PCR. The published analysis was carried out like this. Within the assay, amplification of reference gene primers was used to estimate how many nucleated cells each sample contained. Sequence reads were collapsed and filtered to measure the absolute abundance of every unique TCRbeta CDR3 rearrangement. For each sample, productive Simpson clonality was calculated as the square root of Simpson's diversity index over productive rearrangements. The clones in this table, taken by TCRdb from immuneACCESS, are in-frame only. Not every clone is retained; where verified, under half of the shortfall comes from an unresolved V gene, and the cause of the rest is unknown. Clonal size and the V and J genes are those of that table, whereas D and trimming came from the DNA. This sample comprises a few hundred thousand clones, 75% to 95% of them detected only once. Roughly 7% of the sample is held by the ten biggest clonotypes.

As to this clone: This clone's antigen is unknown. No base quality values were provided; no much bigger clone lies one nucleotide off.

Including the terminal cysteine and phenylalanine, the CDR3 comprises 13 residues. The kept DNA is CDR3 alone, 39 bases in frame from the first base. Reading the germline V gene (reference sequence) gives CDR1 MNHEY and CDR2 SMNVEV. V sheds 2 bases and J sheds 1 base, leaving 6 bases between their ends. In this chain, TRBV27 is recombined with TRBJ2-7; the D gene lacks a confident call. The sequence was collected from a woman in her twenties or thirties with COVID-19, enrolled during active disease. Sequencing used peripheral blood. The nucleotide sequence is TGTGCCAGCAGTTTAAGAGTGTCCTACGAGCAGTACTTC. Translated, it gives CASSLRVSYEQYF.